This T cell receptor beta chain appears in the sequencing data of a study of T cells in localized non-small cell lung cancer. Sequencing was performed with immunoSEQ multiplex PCR; in TCRdb, only in-frame clones are kept and a portion is missing. This table has about 7,300 clones, roughly 23% appearing once. V was clipped by 4 bases and J by 5 bases; unmatched bases: 6. CDR1 and CDR2 (germline): SGHNT, YENEEA. This CDR3 has 14 residues. This clone was seen repeatedly, ten times or more. Its target is not known. Points from the study as a whole: It was uninvolved adjacent lung that showed the highest T cell clonality, exceeding tumor. Density of T cells in blood, when higher, went with longer overall survival. For the top 100 tumor clones, a median roughly 56 also appeared in adjacent lung. Heterogeneity within the tumor remains possible, as just one region underwent sequencing.

The sample here was lung tumor tissue, taken before any cancer treatment. The V gene is TRBV11-3, the J gene TRBJ2-7; TRBD1 agrees at 9 bases. This sequence was found in a man aged 40 to 75 with stage III squamous cell lung carcinoma. This CDR3 reads CASSSRTGDNEQYF. As DNA, the CDR3 is TGTGCCAGCAGCTCCCGGACAGGGGATAACGAGCAGTACTTC.